Listed here are 16 T cell receptor beta chains from one sample, sequenced in a study of cytomegalovirus exposure and HLA in healthy donors (TCRdb year 2017). The library was produced with the immunoSEQ multiplex PCR assay. The source is immuneACCESS, and TCRdb retained only in-frame sequences with V and J called. Part of the clones is not carried over; for the studies checked, unresolved V genes explain less than half of this, and the remainder is unexplained. The sample data list some 200,000 clones, and roughly 86% of these were observed just once. Of the sample, around 7.2% falls within the top ten clones. The sample was PBMCs. These receptors were collected from a man aged 30 to 45 in good health and CMV-seropositive.

This sequence joins TRBV5-1 and TRBJ1-2; TRBD1 is a possible D gene (5 bases). The germline V and J ends were trimmed by 4 bases and 8 bases, with 18 bases remaining between them. There are 14 residues in the CDR3. Germline V gene lookup returns CDR1 SGHRS and CDR2 YFSETQ. The CDR3 nucleotides read TGCGCCAGCAGCGCAGATCCCGGGGGGAGCGGCTACACCTTC. Translating gives CASSADPGGSGYTF.

This clone came up a few times. The chain joins TRBV7-2 to TRBJ1-5, with 8 positions matching TRBD1. V lost 5 bases and J lost 4; bases outside the gene matches: 4. The germline CDR1 and CDR2 sequences are SGHTA and FQGNSA. The CDR3 sequence is 14 residues long. As DNA, the CDR3 is TGTGCCAGCAGCCCGAGGACAGGGAATCAGCCCCAGCATTTT. It translates to CASSPRTGNQPQHF.

The chain links TRBV5-6 to TRBJ2-3; D not certain. V lost 1 base, J lost 2 bases, and 8 bases lay in between. In germline, CDR1 is SGHDT, CDR2 YYEEEE. This CDR3 has 14 residues. DNA of the CDR3: TGTGCCAGCAGCTTGAGGTCTATCACAGATACGCAGTATTTT. As protein: CASSLRSITDTQYF.

This sequence joins TRBV4-1 and TRBJ1-4, with D perhaps matching TRBD1 (5 bases). Trimming pared 4 bases from V and 8 bases from J, leaving 11 bases between. The CDR3 extends over 13 amino acids. Germline V lookup: CDR1 MGHRA, CDR2 YSYEKL. CDR3 residues: CASSLRGGEKLFF. DNA of the CDR3: TGCGCCAGCAGCCTGAGGGGAGGAGAAAAACTGTTTTTT.

V gene TRBV18 combines with J gene TRBJ2-4, with a weak D call TRBD2 (7 bases). V was cut by 0 bases and J by 0 bases, with 12 bases left in between. Germline V gene lookup returns CDR1 KGHSH and CDR2 LQKENI. CDR3 length equals 17 residues. In nucleotides, the CDR3 is TGTGCCAGCTCACCACCGGGGGGGCGCCTAGCCAAAAACATTCAGTACTTC. It codes for CASSPPGGRLAKNIQYF.

The chain uses TRBV6-6 and TRBJ2-3, with 8 bases that match TRBD1. This CDR3 contains 14 residues. Germline V gene sequence: CDR1 MNHNY, CDR2 SVGAGI (reference sequence). The trim removed 6 bases at V and 3 bases at J, leaving 5 bases unmatched. This CDR3 is CASRGGQGTDTQYF. CDR3 coding DNA: TGTGCCAGCAGGGGTGGACAGGGTACAGATACGCAGTATTTT.

J is TRBJ2-5 and V is TRBV30; D ambiguous. CDR3 length: 12 residues. V lost 0 bases and J lost 2, with 4 bases in between. Germline values: CDR1 GTSNPN, CDR2 SVGIG (reference sequence). The CDR3 reads CAWSVVQETQYF. CDR3 DNA: TGTGCCTGGAGTGTTGTACAAGAGACCCAGTACTTC.

V is TRBV9 and J is TRBJ2-1, with TRBD1 identical over 8 bases. V dropped 3 bases and J dropped 7; count of bases not matched to a gene: 12. CDR1 is SGDLS and CDR2 is YYNGEE in the germline V gene. The CDR3 length is 16 residues. The CDR3 reads CASSAPGQGALNEQFF. As DNA, the CDR3 is TGTGCCAGCAGCGCCCCCGGACAGGGAGCGTTGAATGAGCAGTTCTTC.

The V and J genes are TRBV9 and TRBJ1-6; possible D gene TRBD1, 5 bases. Germline CDR1 reads SGDLS; CDR2 reads YYNGEE. V shed 0 bases and J shed 5 bases, with 12 bases lying between them. The CDR3 loop spans 16 amino acids. In DNA, the CDR3 is TGTGCCAGCAGCGTAGGGCGGGACGGGGATAATTCACCCCTCCACTTT. It yields the protein CASSVGRDGDNSPLHF.

The rearrangement uses TRBV4-1 and TRBJ2-3; tentatively, D is TRBD1 or TRBD2 (5 bases each). Germline assignment: CDR1 MGHRA and CDR2 YSYEKL. The CDR3 is made up of 16 amino acids. V lost 4 bases to trimming and J lost 3 bases, with 17 bases between them. The CDR3 DNA follows: TGCGCCAGCAGCCCCCCGGGGCAGCCGCGGACAGATACGCAGTATTTT. The encoded protein is CASSPPGQPRTDTQYF.

The chain has TRBV6-5 and TRBJ2-1, with D unresolved. Germline assignment: CDR1 MNHEY and CDR2 SVGAGI. The V end lost 2 bases, the J end lost 10 bases, and 18 bases lay between the germline ends. The CDR3 sequence is 15 residues long. As DNA, the CDR3 is TGTGCCAGCAGTTACGCCACAGACGGAGTGCGAGAGCAGTTCTTC. Protein product: CASSYATDGVREQFF.

The chain is built from TRBV13 and TRBJ2-3; no firm D call. Trimming removed 5 bases from V and 6 bases from J, with 9 bases in between. Looked up from germline, CDR1 is PRHDT and CDR2 is FYEKMQ (reference sequence). This CDR3 has 12 residues. DNA for the CDR3: TGTGCCAGCAGCCAAACGTGGGATACGCAGTATTTT. It specifies CASSQTWDTQYF.

This chain connects TRBV19 to TRBJ1-5, with D possibly matching TRBD1 (5 bases). The germline CDR1 and CDR2 sequences are LNHDA and SQIVND (reference sequence). V lost 8 bases to trimming and J lost 6 bases, with 14 bases between them. The CDR3 runs to 13 residues. This CDR3 is CASGRVRSQPQHF. CDR3 in DNA: TGTGCCAGTGGCAGGGTCCGTAGTCAGCCCCAGCATTTT.

The chain recombines TRBV2 with TRBJ2-1; 7 nucleotides align to TRBD2. Looked up from germline, CDR1 is SNHLY and CDR2 is FYNNEI. The V and J ends lost 3 bases and 5 bases, in that order; junction bases with no gene match: 13. This CDR3 is built from 17 residues. CDR3 coding DNA: TGTGCCAGCAGTGACCCCGTTACGGGGGGTACGAACAATGAGCAGTTCTTC. Translated, it gives CASSDPVTGGTNNEQFF.

V usage is TRBV11-2 and J usage is TRBJ2-7, with TRBD2 matching 10 bases. The length of the CDR3 is 16 residues. Germline CDR1 and CDR2: SGHAT and FQNNGV. The ends lost 5 bases at V and 5 bases at J; junction bases unmatched: 12. The CDR3 sequence: CASSPNLAGEFNEQYF. The CDR3 DNA reads as TGTGCCAGCAGCCCCAACCTAGCGGGGGAATTCAACGAGCAGTACTTC.

The rearrangement links TRBV5-1 to TRBJ2-7, with D perhaps matching TRBD1 or TRBD2 (5 bases each). CDR3 length equals 14 residues. Trimming shortened V by 4 bases and J by 3 bases, and 14 bases separated the two germline ends. Per germline, CDR1 SGHRS and CDR2 YFSETQ. The CDR3 nucleotides are TGCGCCAGCAGCCACGACCGGGACCGCTACGAGCAGTACTTC. It encodes CASSHDRDRYEQYF.